This TCR beta chain is drawn from a study of T cells after yellow fever vaccination. Regarding the study as a whole: Peaking on day 5 versus 15, the secondary response was faster but weaker.

On this clonotype itself: Its cognate antigen is unknown.

CDR1 is SGHAT and CDR2 is FQNNGV in the germline V gene. Trimming took off 5 bases at V and 0 bases at J, with 12 bases between the two ends. This CDR3 comprises 15 residues. TCRdb called the 5' RACE reads again in MiXCR, with one record for every CDR3 protein. This sample carries 300,000 to 350,000 distinct CDR3 sequences, 3% to 4.5% of them seen once, and the ten largest clones take 20% to 25%. The sample here was PBMCs, taken 5 days after the yellow fever booster vaccination. The V and J genes are TRBV11-2 and TRBJ2-3, with a weak D call TRBD1 (6 bases). The source is a man aged 18 to 30 who received the YFV17D yellow fever vaccine. The CDR3 bases are TGTGCCAGCAGCGCTCCCGGGACAAGCACAGATACGCAGTATTTT. It specifies CASSAPGTSTDTQYF. The complete variable domain, with remaining parts taken from reference TRBV11-2 and TRBJ2-3, reads EAGVAQSPRYKIIEKRQSVAFWCNPISGHATLYWYQQILGQGPKLLIQFQNNGVVDDSQLPKDRFSAERLKGVDSTLKIQPAKLEDSAVYLCASSAPGTSTDTQYFGPGTRLTVL.